The clone carrying this T cell receptor beta chain was picked up one time. Its antigen is still unknown. The entry originates in a study of cytomegalovirus exposure and HLA in healthy donors. Whole-study context: Around 78 million unique TCRs, all from HLA-typed donors, were included in an early release of the data. Findings and caveats of the study: TCR beta V segments were, for the most part, productive about 87% or about 30% of the time in an earlier analysis. Within a later analysis, the majority of CMV-associated TCR beta chains appeared HLA-restricted. A missense variant in DCLRE1C was later tied to TCR beta V- and J-gene trimming.

Primers: 60 Vbeta forward and 13 Jbeta reverse. Sequencing was performed with immunoSEQ multiplex PCR; in TCRdb, only in-frame clones are kept and a portion is missing. The sample has more than 15,000 clones; about 70% are singletons. This CDR3 spans 12 amino acids. Per the germline V gene, CDR1 is GTSNPN and CDR2 is SVGIG (reference sequence). V dropped 4 bases and J dropped 4 bases, with 10 bases sitting between them. The rearrangement joins TRBV30 to TRBJ1-2; D is undetermined. This TCR derives from a man younger than 35 in good health and CMV-seronegative. Material: PBMCs. The CDR3 region has the DNA TGTGCCTGGACCGACAAGGTCTATGGCTACACCTTC. This encodes CAWTDKVYGYTF.